This T cell receptor beta chain was sequenced during a study of blood T cell repertoires in COVID-19. Study background: Whether acute or convalescent, the COVID-19 samples came from the United States, Italy and Spain. The analysed material was cDNA or gDNA that came from T cells, B-cell-depleted T cells, or PBMCs.

This CDR3 contains 13 residues. From germline, CDR1 is LNHDA and CDR2 SQIVND (reference sequence). Trimming cost V 3 bases and J 6 bases; bases outside gene matches: 1. The authors' processing: Amplified reference gene primers provided the basis for estimating nucleated cell counts. The protocol was immunoSEQ multiplex PCR, while the TCRdb copy is restricted to in-frame clones and leaves out a portion. The V and J calls and clone size come from that table; D and trimming were worked out from the DNA. The table includes around 180,000 clones, about 87% detected once. This receptor was taken from a man aged 60-69 years with acute or convalescent COVID-19. Source material: peripheral blood. The chain links TRBV19 to TRBJ2-1; 8 bases are a match to TRBD2. The CDR3 spells CASSIGGANEQFF. The CDR3 DNA follows: TGTGCCAGTAGTATCGGGGGGGCCAATGAGCAGTTCTTC.